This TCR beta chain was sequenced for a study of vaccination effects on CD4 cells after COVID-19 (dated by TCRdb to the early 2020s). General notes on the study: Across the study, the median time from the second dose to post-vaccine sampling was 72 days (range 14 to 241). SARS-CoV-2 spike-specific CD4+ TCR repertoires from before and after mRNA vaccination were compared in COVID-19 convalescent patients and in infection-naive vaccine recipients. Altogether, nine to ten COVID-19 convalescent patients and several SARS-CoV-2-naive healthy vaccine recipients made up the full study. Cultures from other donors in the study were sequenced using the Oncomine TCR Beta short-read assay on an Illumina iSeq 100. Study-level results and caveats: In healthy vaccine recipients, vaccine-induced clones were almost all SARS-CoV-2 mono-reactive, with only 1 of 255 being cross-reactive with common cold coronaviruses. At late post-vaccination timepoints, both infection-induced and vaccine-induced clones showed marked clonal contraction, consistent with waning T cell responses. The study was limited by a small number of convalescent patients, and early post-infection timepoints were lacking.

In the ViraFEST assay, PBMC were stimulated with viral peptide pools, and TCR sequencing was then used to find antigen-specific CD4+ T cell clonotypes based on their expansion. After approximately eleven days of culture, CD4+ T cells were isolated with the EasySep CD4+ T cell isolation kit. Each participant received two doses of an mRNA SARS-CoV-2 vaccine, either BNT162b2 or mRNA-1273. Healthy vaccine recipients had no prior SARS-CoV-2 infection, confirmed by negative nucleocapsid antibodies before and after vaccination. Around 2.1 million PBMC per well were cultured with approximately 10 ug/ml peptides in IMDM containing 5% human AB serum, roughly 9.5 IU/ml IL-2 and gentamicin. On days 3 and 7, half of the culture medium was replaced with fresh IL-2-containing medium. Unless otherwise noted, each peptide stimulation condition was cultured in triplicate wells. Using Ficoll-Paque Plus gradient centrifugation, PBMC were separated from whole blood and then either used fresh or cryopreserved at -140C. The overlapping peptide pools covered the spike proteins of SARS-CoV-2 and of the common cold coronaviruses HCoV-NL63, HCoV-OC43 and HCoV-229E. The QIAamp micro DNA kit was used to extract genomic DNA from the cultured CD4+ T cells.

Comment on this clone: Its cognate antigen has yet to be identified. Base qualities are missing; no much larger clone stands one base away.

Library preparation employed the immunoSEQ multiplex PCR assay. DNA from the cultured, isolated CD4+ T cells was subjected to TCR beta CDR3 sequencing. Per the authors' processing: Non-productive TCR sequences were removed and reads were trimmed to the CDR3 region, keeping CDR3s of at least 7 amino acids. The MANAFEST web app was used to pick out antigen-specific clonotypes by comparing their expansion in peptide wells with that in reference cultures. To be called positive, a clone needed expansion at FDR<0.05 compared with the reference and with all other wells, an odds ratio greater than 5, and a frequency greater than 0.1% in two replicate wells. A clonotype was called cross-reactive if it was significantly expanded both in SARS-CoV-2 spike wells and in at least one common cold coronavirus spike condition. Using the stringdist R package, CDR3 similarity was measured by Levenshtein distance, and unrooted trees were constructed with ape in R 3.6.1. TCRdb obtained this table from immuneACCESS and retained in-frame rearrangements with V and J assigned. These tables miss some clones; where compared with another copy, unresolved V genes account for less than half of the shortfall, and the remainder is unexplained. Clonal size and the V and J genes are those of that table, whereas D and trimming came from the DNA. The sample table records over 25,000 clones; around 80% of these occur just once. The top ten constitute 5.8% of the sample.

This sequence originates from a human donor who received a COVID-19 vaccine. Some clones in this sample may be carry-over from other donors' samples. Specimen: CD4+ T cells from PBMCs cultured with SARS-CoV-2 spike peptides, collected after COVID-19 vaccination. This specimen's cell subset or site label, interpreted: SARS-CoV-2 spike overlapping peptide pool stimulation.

The CDR3 sequence is CASSAMGLSTDTQYF. The sequenced DNA: TGTGCCAGCAGTGCTATGGGACTGAGCACAGATACGCAGTATTTT. The sequence links TRBV6-4 to TRBJ2-3, and the D gene may be TRBD2, 6 bases matching. The junction carries 11 bases between V and J, which are trimmed by 4 bases and 0 bases respectively. CDR1 and CDR2 were assigned from the germline V gene as MRHNA and SNTAGT. Reading from cysteine to phenylalanine, the CDR3 counts 15 amino acids. Only the CDR3 region is kept as DNA, spanning 45 bases read in frame from base 1.